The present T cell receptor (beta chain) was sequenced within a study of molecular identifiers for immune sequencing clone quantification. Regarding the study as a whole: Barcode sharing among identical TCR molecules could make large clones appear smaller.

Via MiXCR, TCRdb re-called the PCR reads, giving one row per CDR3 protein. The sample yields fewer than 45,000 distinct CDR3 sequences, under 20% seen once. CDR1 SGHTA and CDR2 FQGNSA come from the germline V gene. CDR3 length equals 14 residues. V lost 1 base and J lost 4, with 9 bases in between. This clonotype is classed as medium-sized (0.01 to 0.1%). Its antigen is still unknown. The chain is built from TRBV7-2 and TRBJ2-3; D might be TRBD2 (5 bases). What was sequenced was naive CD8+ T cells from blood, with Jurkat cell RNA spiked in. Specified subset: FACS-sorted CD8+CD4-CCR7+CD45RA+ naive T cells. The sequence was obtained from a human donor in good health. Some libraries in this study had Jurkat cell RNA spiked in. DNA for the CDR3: TGTGCCAGCAGCTTAGTTGGCGGGTCAGATACGCAGTATTTT. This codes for CASSLVGGSDTQYF.